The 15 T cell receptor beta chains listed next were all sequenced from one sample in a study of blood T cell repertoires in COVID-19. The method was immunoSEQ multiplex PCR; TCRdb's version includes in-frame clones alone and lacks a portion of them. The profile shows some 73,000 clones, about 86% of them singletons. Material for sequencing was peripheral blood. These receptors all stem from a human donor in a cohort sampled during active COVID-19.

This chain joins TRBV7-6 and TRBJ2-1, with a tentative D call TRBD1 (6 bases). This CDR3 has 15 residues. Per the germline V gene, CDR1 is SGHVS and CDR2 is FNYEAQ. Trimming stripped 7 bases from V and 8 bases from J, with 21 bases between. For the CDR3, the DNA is TGTGCCAGCACCGTCGATCCGGACAGCGACGATGAGCAGTTCTTC. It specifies CASTVDPDSDDEQFF.

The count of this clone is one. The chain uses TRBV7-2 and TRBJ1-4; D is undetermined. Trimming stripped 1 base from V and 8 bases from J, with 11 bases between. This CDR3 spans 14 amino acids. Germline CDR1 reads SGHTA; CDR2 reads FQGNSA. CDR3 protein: CASSLDRLPEKLFF. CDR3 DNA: TGTGCCAGCAGCTTAGACCGACTACCGGAAAAACTGTTTTTT.

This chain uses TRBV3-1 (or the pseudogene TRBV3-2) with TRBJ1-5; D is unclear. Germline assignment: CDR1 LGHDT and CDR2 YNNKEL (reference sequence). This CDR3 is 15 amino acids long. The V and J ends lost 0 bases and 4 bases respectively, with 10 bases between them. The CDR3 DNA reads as TGTGCCAGCAGCCAAGACCCGAACAGAAATCAGCCCCAGCATTTT. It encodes CASSQDPNRNQPQHF.

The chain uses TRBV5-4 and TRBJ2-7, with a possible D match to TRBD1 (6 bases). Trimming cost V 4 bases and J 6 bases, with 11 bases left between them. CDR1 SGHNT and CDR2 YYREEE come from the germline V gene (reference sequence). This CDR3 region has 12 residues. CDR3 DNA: TGTGCCAGCAGCAACCAAGGGGGCGAGCAGTACTTC. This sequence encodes CASSNQGGEQYF.

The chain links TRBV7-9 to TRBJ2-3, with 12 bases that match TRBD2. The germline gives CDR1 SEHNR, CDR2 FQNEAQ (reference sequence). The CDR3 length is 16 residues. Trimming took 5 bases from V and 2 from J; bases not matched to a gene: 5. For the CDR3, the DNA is TGTGCCAGCAGCAAGGCTAGCGGGGGGGCCACAGATACGCAGTATTTT. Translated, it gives CASSKASGGATDTQYF.

The CDR3 sequence: CASSLGLAGGRLQETQYF. CDR3 bases: TGTGCCAGCAGCTTAGGACTAGCGGGAGGTCGCCTCCAAGAGACCCAGTACTTC. The gene calls are TRBV7-2 and TRBJ2-5; 13 positions match TRBD2. The CDR3 length is 18 residues. The ends lost 1 base at V and 1 base at J; junction bases unmatched: 6. CDR1 and CDR2 from the germline V gene are SGHTA and FQGNSA. The entire variable domain, with the rest obtained from reference TRBV7-2 and TRBJ2-5, is as follows: GAGVSQSPSNKVTEKGKDVELRCDPISGHTALYWYRQSLGQGLEFLIYFQGNSAPDKSGLPSDRFSAERTGGSVSTLTIQRTQQEDSAVYLCASSLGLAGGRLQETQYFGPGTRLLVL.

CDR3 bases: TGTGCCAGCACCGAGGGTCCGCGGCGGGATACGCAGTATTTT. The encoded protein is CASTEGPRRDTQYF. The genes are TRBV6-5 and TRBJ2-3; D might be TRBD2 (5 bases). Trimming shortened V by 7 bases and J by 6 bases, and 17 bases separated the two germline ends. This CDR3 region has 14 residues. CDR1 is MNHEY, CDR2 SVGAGI, per germline.

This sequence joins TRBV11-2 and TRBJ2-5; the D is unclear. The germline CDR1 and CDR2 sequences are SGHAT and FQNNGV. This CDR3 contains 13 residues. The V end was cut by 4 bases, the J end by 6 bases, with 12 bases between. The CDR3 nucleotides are TGTGCCAGCAGCTCCGCTACCGTCAAGACCCAGTACTTC. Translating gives CASSSATVKTQYF.

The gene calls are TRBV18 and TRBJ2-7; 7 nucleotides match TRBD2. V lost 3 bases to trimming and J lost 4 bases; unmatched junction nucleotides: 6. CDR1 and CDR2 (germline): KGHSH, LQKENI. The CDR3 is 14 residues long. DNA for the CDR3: TGTGCCAGCTCACCGGGACTAAGTAGGTACGAGCAGTACTTC. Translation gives CASSPGLSRYEQYF. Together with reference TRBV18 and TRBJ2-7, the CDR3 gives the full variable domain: NAGVMQNPRHLVRRRGQEARLRCSPMKGHSHVYWYRQLPEEGLKFMVYLQKENIIDESGMPKERFSAEFPKEGPSILRIQQVVRGDSAAYFCASSPGLSRYEQYFGPGTRLTVT.

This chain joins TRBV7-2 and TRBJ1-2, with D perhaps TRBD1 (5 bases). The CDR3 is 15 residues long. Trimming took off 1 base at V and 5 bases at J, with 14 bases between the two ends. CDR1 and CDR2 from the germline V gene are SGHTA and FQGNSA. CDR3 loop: CASSLGGQGGYGYTF. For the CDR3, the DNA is TGTGCCAGCAGCTTAGGCGGCCAGGGAGGATATGGCTACACCTTC. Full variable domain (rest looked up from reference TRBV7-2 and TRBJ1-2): GAGVSQSPSNKVTEKGKDVELRCDPISGHTALYWYRQSLGQGLEFLIYFQGNSAPDKSGLPSDRFSAERTGGSVSTLTIQRTQQEDSAVYLCASSLGGQGGYGYTFGSGTRLTVV.

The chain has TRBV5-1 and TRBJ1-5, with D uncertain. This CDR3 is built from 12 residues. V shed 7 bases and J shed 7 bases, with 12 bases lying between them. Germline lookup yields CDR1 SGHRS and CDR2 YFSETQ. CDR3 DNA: TGCGCCAGCGGCTCGGTGGAGCAGCCCCAGCATTTT. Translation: CASGSVEQPQHF.

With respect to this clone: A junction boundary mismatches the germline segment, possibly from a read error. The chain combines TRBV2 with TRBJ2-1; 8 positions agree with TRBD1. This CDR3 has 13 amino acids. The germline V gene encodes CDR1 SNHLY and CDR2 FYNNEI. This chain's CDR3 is CASSKAQGVQQFF. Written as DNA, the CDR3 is TGTGCCAGCAGTAAAGCACAGGGGGTGCAGCAGTTCTTC.

The CDR3 nucleotides are TGTGCCAGCCGGAAGGGGATCACAGATACGCAGTATTTT. Protein product: CASRKGITDTQYF. The chain is built from TRBV6-5 and TRBJ2-3, with a tentative D call TRBD1 (5 bases). Germline V gene data show CDR1 as MNHEY and CDR2 as SVGAGI. The CDR3 contains 13 residues. Trimming left V 8 bases short and J 2 bases short, with 11 bases between.

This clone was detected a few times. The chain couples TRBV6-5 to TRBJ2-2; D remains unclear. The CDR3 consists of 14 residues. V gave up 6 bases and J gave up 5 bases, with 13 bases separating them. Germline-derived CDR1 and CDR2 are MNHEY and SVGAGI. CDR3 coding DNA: TGTGCCAGCAGAAGGCATGGAGAGACCGGGGAGCTGTTTTTT. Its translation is CASRRHGETGELFF.

The CDR3 bases are TGTGCCAGCAGCCAAGATCTGGCCCCGGAAAAACTGTTTTTT. It specifies CASSQDLAPEKLFF. The chain uses TRBV4-2 and TRBJ1-4; D is unresolved. This CDR3 contains 14 residues. In germline, CDR1 is LGHNA, CDR2 YNFKEQ. With 0 bases removed from V and 8 bases from J, the gap between germline ends came to 10 bases.